Below, one T cell receptor beta chain is given with its context. Its antigen remains unknown. The sample contains more than one DNA sequence encoding this CDR3. The sample originates from a study of cytomegalovirus exposure and HLA in healthy donors. Study-level results: In a later analysis, HLA-associated TCR beta chains were more clonally expanded than equally common others.

In nominal health when sampled, donors likely had unrecorded immune exposures nonetheless. The CDR3 totals 12 residues. The V and J ends lost 0 bases and 6 bases respectively, with 5 bases between them. Germline lookup yields CDR1 SGHRS and CDR2 YFSETQ. PCR primers comprised 60 Vbeta and 13 Jbeta primers. TCRdb's table, derived via immunoSEQ multiplex PCR, lists solely in-frame clones and lacks some. The sample lists about 89,000 clones; about 85% were seen once. The chain is built from TRBV5-1 and TRBJ2-3; D remains unclear. The sequenced sample was PBMCs. This receptor was taken from a man aged 35 to 55 in good health and CMV-seropositive. The CDR3 bases are TGCGCCAGCAGCTTGGGAGCGGATACGCAGTATTTT. Encoded protein: CASSLGADTQYF.